Below, one TCR beta chain is given with its context. Then a second PCR, running roughly 7 to 11 cycles, was carried out with a sample-barcoded 5' primer and a J-beta primer mix. One entry per CDR3 protein results from TCRdb running MiXCR on the 5' RACE reads. The table records 800,000 to 950,000 distinct CDR3 sequences, roughly 52% of them present only once. The sample is drawn from a study of blood T cells in healthy people across ages. Healthy Russian Caucasian donors spanned ages about 6 to 90 years. CDR1 DFQATT and CDR2 SNEGSKA come from the germline V gene (reference sequence). The CDR3 is made up of 13 amino acids. V was clipped by 8 bases and J by 2 bases, with 14 bases between them.

What was sequenced was blood. The TCR was taken from a man aged 25-40 years in good health. This sequence joins TRBV20-1 and TRBJ2-3; TRBD1 might be the D (5 bases). CDR3 sequence: CSTPDNPTDTQYF. The CDR3 region has the DNA TGCAGTACCCCGGACAATCCCACAGATACGCAGTATTTT.